A single sample gave rise to the 20 T cell receptor beta chains below, sequenced in a study of response to subunit inactivated influenza vaccine. TCRdb re-called the RT-PCR reads with MiXCR, one entry per CDR3 protein. The sample contains hundreds of thousands of distinct CDR3 sequences, 12% to 15% of which appear only once. The sample here was PBMCs from blood, taken around two weeks before vaccination. The source of these receptors is a man aged 45-60 years who received an inactivated influenza vaccine.

Comment on this clonotype: A much larger clone lies a single base off, so this may be a read error. The conserved phenylalanine or tryptophan is not found at the CDR3 terminus, so this likely reflects a read error. The chain recombines TRBV12-3 or TRBV12-4 with TRBJ1-6; 8 bases are a match to TRBD1. The ends lost 5 bases at V and 9 bases at J; junction bases unmatched: 6. The CDR3 runs 14 residues. CDR3 nucleotide sequence: TGTGCCAGCAGTCGACAGGGGTCGGGTTCACCCCTCCACTAT. Residues: CASSRQGSGSPLHY.

This clonotype has just a few counts. V usage is TRBV6-2 or TRBV6-3 and J usage is TRBJ2-5, with no clear D. The germline V gene has CDR1 MNHEY and CDR2 SVGEGT. Trimming pared 8 bases from V and 5 bases from J, leaving 9 bases between. The CDR3 has 11 amino acids. CDR3 in DNA: TGTGCCAGCGGCACTCTGGAGACCCAGTACTTC. It yields the protein CASGTLETQYF.

This chain links TRBV11-2 with TRBJ2-3; 12 bases are a match to TRBD2. CDR1 and CDR2 from the germline V gene are SGHAT and FQNNGV. The CDR3 is made up of 18 amino acids. After removal of 5 bases from V and 3 bases from J, the junction contained 12 bases not matched to a gene. Written as DNA, the CDR3 is TGTGCCAGCAGCACCCACTCTAGCGGGAGGGCGGTTACAGATACGCAGTATTTT. Its protein is CASSTHSSGRAVTDTQYF.

This chain uses TRBV7-9 with TRBJ2-7, with D perhaps TRBD2 (5 bases). Trimming cost V 5 bases and J 4 bases, with 18 bases left between them. Germline CDR1 reads SEHNR; CDR2 reads FQNEAQ (reference sequence). CDR3 size: 15 residues. CDR3 residues: CASSPRGPGSYEQYF. CDR3 DNA: TGTGCCAGCAGCCCCCGAGGGCCTGGTTCGTACGAGCAGTACTTC.

The chain recombines TRBV29-1 with TRBJ2-7, with 7 bases aligning to TRBD1. The CDR3 spans 12 residues. The ends lost 4 bases at V and 6 bases at J; junction bases unmatched: 6. CDR1 and CDR2 from the germline V gene are SQVTM and ANQGSEA. CDR3 bases: TGCAGCGTTGCTACCGGGACAGCCGAGCAGTACTTC. This encodes CSVATGTAEQYF.

In its sample, this clonotype was seen a few times. The chain combines TRBV29-1 with TRBJ2-1; D possibly corresponds to TRBD2 (6 bases). The length of the CDR3 is 14 residues. The germline V gene encodes CDR1 SQVTM and CDR2 ANQGSEA. V was cut by 6 bases and J by 0 bases, with 12 bases left in between. CDR3 bases: TGCAGCGTCCCGGGGGTTAGCTCCTACAATGAGCAGTTCTTC. Its translation: CSVPGVSSYNEQFF.

The chain links TRBV29-1 to TRBJ2-1, with D possibly being TRBD2 (6 bases). Looked up from germline, CDR1 is SQVTM and CDR2 is ANQGSEA. The CDR3 loop spans 15 amino acids. Trimming removed 0 bases at V and 7 bases at J, with 16 bases between. In DNA form, the CDR3 reads TGCAGCGTTGAAGATACGGGACTTGCCCCGAATGAGCAGTTCTTC. As protein: CSVEDTGLAPNEQFF.

This clonotype was picked up a small number of times. V gene TRBV12-3 or TRBV12-4 combines with J gene TRBJ2-1; D is uncertain. V lost 5 bases to trimming and J lost 0 bases, with 20 bases between them. The CDR3 has 18 amino acids. The CDR3 sequence: CASSHPRDTESSYNEQFF. The CDR3 DNA is TGTGCCAGCAGTCATCCCCGAGATACGGAAAGCTCCTACAATGAGCAGTTCTTC.

This chain uses TRBV12-3 or TRBV12-4 with TRBJ2-5; TRBD1 or TRBD2 may be the D gene (5 bases each). Trimming removed 6 bases from V and 5 bases from J, with 19 bases in between. The CDR3 runs 15 residues. The CDR3 protein is CASRRNPGPGETQYF. CDR3 bases: TGTGCCAGCAGGCGAAATCCGGGACCTGGGGAGACCCAGTACTTC.

In this sample, this clonotype turned up a few times. The J gene is TRBJ2-3, the V gene TRBV20-1; 8 bases line up with TRBD2. J lost 3 bases, V lost 6 bases, and 14 bases had no gene match. Germline CDR1 is DFQATT and CDR2 is SNEGSKA (reference sequence). The CDR3 loop spans 16 amino acids. In DNA, the CDR3 is TGCAGTGCCGGCCGCCCTCTCGGGGGGGCGACAGATACGCAGTATTTT. This codes for CSAGRPLGGATDTQYF.

This clonotype was seen ten or more times. V usage is TRBV5-1 and J usage is TRBJ2-3; D might be TRBD1 (6 bases). CDR1 and CDR2 (germline): SGHRS, YFSETQ. The CDR3 is 17 residues long. V dropped 0 bases and J dropped 8 bases, with 22 bases sitting between them. The CDR3 reads CASSLGILQGSVSTQYF. As DNA, the CDR3 is TGCGCCAGCAGCTTGGGGATCCTACAGGGTTCGGTCTCTACGCAGTATTTT. Filled out from reference TRBV5-1 and TRBJ2-3, the complete variable domain reads KAGVTQTPRYLIKTRGQQVTLSCSPISGHRSVSWYQQTPGQGLQFLFEYFSETQRNKGNFPGRFSGRQFSNSRSEMNVSTLELGDSALYLCASSLGILQGSVSTQYFGPGTRLTVL.

This clonotype was picked up a small number of times. This chain links TRBV6-2 or TRBV6-3 with TRBJ2-1; D is unresolved. CDR1 and CDR2 (germline): MNHEY, SVGEGT. This CDR3 region has 14 residues. The V end lost 7 bases, the J end lost 3 bases, and 13 bases lay between the germline ends. The CDR3 sequence is CASKNGRIYNEQFF. CDR3 sequence (DNA): TGTGCCAGCAAAAACGGCAGGATCTACAATGAGCAGTTCTTC.

This clonotype turned up a few times. V usage is TRBV28 and J usage is TRBJ2-2, with D tentatively TRBD1 or TRBD2 (5 bases each). The CDR3 length is 14 residues. The V gene lost 1 base and the J gene lost 8 bases, with 11 bases spanning the gap. The germline V gene has CDR1 MDHEN and CDR2 SYDVKM. The CDR3 here is CASSLLRGRGELFF. In DNA, the CDR3 is TGTGCCAGCAGTTTATTACGGGGACGGGGGGAGCTGTTTTTT.

The rearrangement links TRBV6-1 to TRBJ2-7; TRBD1 aligns across 7 bases. Germline V gene lookup returns CDR1 MNHNS and CDR2 SASEGT. This CDR3 region has 14 residues. Trimming removed 4 bases from V and 2 bases from J; junction bases left unmatched: 5. CDR3 protein: CASSGTGRAYEQYF. As DNA, the CDR3 is TGTGCCAGCAGTGGGACAGGCCGAGCCTACGAGCAGTACTTC.

The chain carries TRBV12-3 or TRBV12-4 and TRBJ2-5; TRBD1 matches 9 bases. After removal of 2 bases from V and 5 bases from J, the junction contained 6 bases not matched to a gene. The CDR3 consists of 15 residues. The CDR3, as DNA: TGTGCCAGCAGTTTAACAGGGGGCCCGTCGGAGACCCAGTACTTC. Translation gives CASSLTGGPSETQYF.

V usage is TRBV11-2 and J usage is TRBJ2-3; D tentatively fits TRBD1 or TRBD2 (6 bases each). The CDR3 is 16 residues long. Trimming removed 1 base from V and 7 bases from J, with 18 bases in between. Germline V gene sequence: CDR1 SGHAT, CDR2 FQNNGV. The CDR3 nucleotides read TGTGCCAGCAGCTTAGGGTTGGGGGGCCCAATTCATACGCAGTATTTT. It is translated as CASSLGLGGPIHTQYF.

V and J are TRBV2 and TRBJ2-7, with D perhaps given as TRBD1 or TRBD2 (5 bases each). The CDR3 is 14 amino acids. CDR1 and CDR2 (germline): SNHLY, FYNNEI. V was trimmed by 6 bases and J by 0 bases, leaving 12 bases between them. The CDR3 protein is CASRTDGGSYEQYF. The DNA for the CDR3 is TGTGCCAGCAGGACGGATGGGGGCTCCTACGAGCAGTACTTC.

The chain couples TRBV29-1 to TRBJ1-1; D is unresolved. The CDR3 length is 12 residues. Germline V lookup: CDR1 SQVTM, CDR2 ANQGSEA. The germline V and J ends were trimmed by 1 base and 5 bases, with 8 bases remaining between them. As DNA, the CDR3 is TGCAGCGTTGAAGCCTCTGGGACTGAAGCTTTCTTT. Its translation: CSVEASGTEAFF.

This clonotype was counted at least ten times. The genes are TRBV15 and TRBJ2-4; D might be TRBD2 (6 bases). Germline-derived CDR1 and CDR2 are LNHNV and YYDKDF (reference sequence). V dropped 2 bases and J dropped 9 bases, with 14 bases sitting between them. The CDR3 is made up of 14 amino acids. The CDR3 sequence is CATSRPPGDGIQYF. The CDR3 nucleotides are TGTGCCACCAGCAGACCCCCGGGGGATGGCATTCAGTACTTC.

This clonotype was picked up a small number of times. The chain couples TRBV9 to TRBJ2-1; D perhaps matches TRBD1 (6 bases). Germline V gene lookup returns CDR1 SGDLS and CDR2 YYNGEE. The CDR3 is made up of 13 amino acids. V was trimmed by 3 bases and J by 4 bases, leaving 8 bases between them. The CDR3 nucleotides read TGTGCCAGCAGCGCCGGACAGTACAATGAGCAGTTCTTC. Protein sequence: CASSAGQYNEQFF.